Below, 9 T cell receptor beta chains from the same sample are listed, as sequenced in a study of breast tumors, draining lymph nodes, adjacent tissues. TCRdb reprocessed the multiplex PCR reads via MiXCR and lists one record per CDR3 protein. The repertoire holds under 45,000 distinct CDR3 sequences, with roughly 36% as singletons. Input material: breast tumor tissue. The receptors were gathered from a female donor with breast cancer. Some clones in this sample may be carry-over from other donors' samples.

This clonotype was counted many times. V gene TRBV7-9 combines with J gene TRBJ2-1; 15 nucleotides line up with TRBD2. Germline V gene data show CDR1 as SEHNR and CDR2 as FQNEAQ (reference sequence). The junction had 12 bases not matched to a gene; V was cut back by 5 bases and J by 4 bases. CDR3 length: 19 residues. In nucleotides, the CDR3 is TGTGCCAGCAGCACGCCCCCGGGACTAGCGGGAGGAGAATACAATGAGCAGTTCTTC. Translating gives CASSTPPGLAGGEYNEQFF.

The chain has TRBV4-2 and TRBJ2-1; 9 nucleotides line up with TRBD1. The CDR3 loop spans 17 amino acids. Germline CDR1 reads LGHNA; CDR2 reads YNFKEQ. J was trimmed by 5 bases and V by 1 base; bases with no gene match: 9. The CDR3 DNA reads as TGTGCCAGCAGCCAAGGACCGTGGGACAGGGACAACAATGAGCAGTTCTTC. The encoded protein is CASSQGPWDRDNNEQFF.

Concerning this clonotype: This may be a read error, as it is one base from a much larger clone. The chain joins TRBV9 to TRBJ2-2; 8 bases match TRBD1. Germline CDR1 reads SGDLS; CDR2 reads YYNGEE. The CDR3 has 15 amino acids. The CDR3: CAGSARQGRTGELFF. In DNA, the CDR3 is TGTGCCGGCAGCGCCCGACAGGGGCGAACCGGGGAGCTGTTTTTT.

This clonotype was detected many times. V is TRBV5-1 and J is TRBJ1-4; D gene unclear. Germline V CDR1 and CDR2: SGHRS, YFSETQ. Deletions cut 4 bases from V and 6 bases from J, with 19 bases between. The CDR3 sequence is 16 residues long. The CDR3: CASSPVGVRADEKLFF. In DNA form, the CDR3 reads TGCGCCAGCAGCCCGGTCGGCGTACGGGCCGATGAAAAACTGTTTTTT.

This clonotype was seen ten or more times. The CDR3 spells CASRRADSNQPQHF. The CDR3 DNA reads TGTGCCAGCAGACGGGCAGATAGCAATCAGCCCCAGCATTTT. The chain carries TRBV2 and TRBJ1-5; D unresolved. Looked up from germline, CDR1 is SNHLY and CDR2 is FYNNEI. The V and J ends lost 6 bases and 0 bases respectively, with 9 bases between them. This CDR3 has 14 residues. Combining the CDR3 with reference TRBV2 and TRBJ1-5 gives the whole variable domain EPEVTQTPSHQVTQMGQEVILRCVPISNHLYFYWYRQILGQKVEFLVSFYNNEISEKSEIFDDQFSVERPDGSNFTLKIRSTKLEDSAMYFCASRRADSNQPQHFGDGTRLSIL.

This clonotype was detected a few times. The gene calls are TRBV11-3 and TRBJ2-3; possible D gene TRBD2, 8 bases. Germline V gives CDR1 SGHNT, CDR2 YENEEA. There are 17 residues in the CDR3. The V end lost 4 bases, the J end lost 2 bases, and 19 bases lay between the germline ends. CDR3 sequence (DNA): TGTGCCAGCAGCTCCCGGGGGGGACAGCACCTCACAGATACGCAGTATTTT. Translating gives CASSSRGGQHLTDTQYF.

Of note for this clonotype: One junction end disagrees with the germline gene, perhaps due to a read error. This chain connects TRBV20-1 to TRBJ2-7, with TRBD1 matching over 10 bases. The CDR3 sequence is 16 residues long. The germline V gene encodes CDR1 DFQATT and CDR2 SNEGSKA (reference sequence). This CDR3 reads CSAIVPGQGRTYERYF. DNA for the CDR3: TGTAGTGCTATAGTTCCGGGACAGGGGCGGACCTACGAGCGGTACTTC.

On this clonotype itself: One base away lies a much larger clone, so this may be a sequencing read error. The chain carries TRBV30 and TRBJ1-6; D is possibly TRBD1 (5 bases). The CDR3 covers 15 residues. The germline gives CDR1 GTSNPN, CDR2 SVGIG (reference sequence). CDR3 region: CARSVQASINSPLHF. CDR3 DNA: TGTGCCCGGAGTGTACAGGCCTCTATTAATTCACCCCTCCACTTT.

This clonotype was detected many times. This sequence joins TRBV11-2 and TRBJ1-2; 8 nucleotides match TRBD1. The V segment lost 6 bases and the J segment 3 bases; nucleotides outside the gene matches: 3. The V gene's germline CDR1 is SGHAT and CDR2 FQNNGV. The CDR3 is made up of 13 amino acids. The CDR3 nucleotides are TGTGCCAGCAGTTTGGACAGGGACTATGGCTACACCTTC. This translates into CASSLDRDYGYTF.